The rows below give T cell receptor beta chains drawn from one sample of a study of CD4+ T cells in melanoma. The repertoire was sequenced with immunoSEQ multiplex PCR; TCRdb's copy has only in-frame clones and lacks some. The table has some 11,000 clones, around 70% seen once. Sequencing input: cells from a culture (not recorded whether cultured in vitro). Receptors originate from a human donor with melanoma. Both conserved end residues are part of each CDR3. A D gene is named only where the DNA matches it firmly. A clone size is listed for some rows: how often the clone was seen (once, few, many), or a class if it is expanded.

abundance: once; len: 15; d_gene: NA; v_gene: TRBV5-1; j_gene: TRBJ2-5; CDR3nt: TGCGCCAGCAGCTTGGAGTCACTAACCCTAGAGACCCAGTACTTC; CDR3aa: CASSLESLTLETQYF
abundance: NA; len: 13; d_gene: NA; v_gene: TRBV18; j_gene: TRBJ1-6; CDR3nt: TGTGCCAGCTCACTAAACAAGGATTCACCCCTCCACTTT; CDR3aa: CASSLNKDSPLHF
abundance: NA; len: 15; d_gene: NA; v_gene: TRBV2; j_gene: TRBJ1-3; CDR3nt: TGTGCCAGCAGTCCCAGGAGGCTCTCTGGAAACACCATATATTTT; CDR3aa: CASSPRRLSGNTIYF
abundance: NA; len: 15; d_gene: NA; v_gene: TRBV27; j_gene: TRBJ1-1; CDR3nt: TGTGCCAGCAGTTTATCACGAGGAATGAACACTGAAGCTTTCTTT; CDR3aa: CASSLSRGMNTEAFF
abundance: NA; len: 13; d_gene: NA; v_gene: TRBV7-3; j_gene: TRBJ1-3; CDR3nt: TGTGCCAGCAGCTCGCGTCAGGGCACCACCATATATTTT; CDR3aa: CASSSRQGTTIYF
abundance: once; len: 15; d_gene: NA; v_gene: TRBV6-6; j_gene: TRBJ1-5; CDR3nt: TGTGCCAGCAGCCCCGGGCCGATTCGCAATCAGCCCCAGCATTTT; CDR3aa: CASSPGPIRNQPQHF
abundance: NA; len: 15; d_gene: NA; v_gene: TRBV5-6; j_gene: TRBJ2-5; CDR3nt: TGTGCCAGCAGCTTGGTTACAGGGAGTTTTGAGACCCAGTACTTC; CDR3aa: CASSLVTGSFETQYF
abundance: NA; len: 14; d_gene: NA; v_gene: TRBV4-1; j_gene: TRBJ1-2; CDR3nt: TGCGCCAGCAGCCAAGGGGGGGGCGGGAGGGGCTACACCTTC; CDR3aa: CASSQGGGGRGYTF
abundance: NA; len: 14; d_gene: NA; v_gene: TRBV10-1; j_gene: TRBJ2-1; CDR3nt: TGCGCCAGCAGTGAGAAGAGGCAGCCCAATGAGCAGTTCTTC; CDR3aa: CASSEKRQPNEQFF
abundance: NA; len: 14; d_gene: NA; v_gene: TRBV7-2; j_gene: TRBJ1-5; CDR3nt: TGTGCCAGCAGCTTAAGCAGATTCGGTCAGCCCCAGCATTTT; CDR3aa: CASSLSRFGQPQHF
abundance: NA; len: 13; d_gene: NA; v_gene: TRBV6-6; j_gene: TRBJ1-4; CDR3nt: TGTGCCAGCAGTTACGTCTCGGGAGAAAAACTGTTTTTT; CDR3aa: CASSYVSGEKLFF
abundance: NA; len: 11; d_gene: NA; v_gene: TRBV2; j_gene: TRBJ2-5; CDR3nt: TGTGCCAGCAACCCCAGAGAGACCCAGTACTTC; CDR3aa: CASNPRETQYF
abundance: medium-sized; len: 13; d_gene: NA; v_gene: TRBV7-3; j_gene: TRBJ1-2; CDR3nt: TGTGCCAGCAGCTTTTTGGCTAACTATGGCTACACCTTC; CDR3aa: CASSFLANYGYTF
abundance: NA; len: 16; d_gene: NA; v_gene: TRBV7-8; j_gene: TRBJ1-5; CDR3nt: TGTGCCAGCAGCTTTTACGGTCAGACTAGCAATCAGCCCCAGCATTTT; CDR3aa: CASSFYGQTSNQPQHF
abundance: NA; len: 14; d_gene: TRBD2; v_gene: TRBV25-1; j_gene: TRBJ2-5; CDR3nt: TGTGCCAGCAGTAAGGGACCGGGGGGAGAGACCCAGTACTTC; CDR3aa: CASSKGPGGETQYF
abundance: NA; len: 14; d_gene: NA; v_gene: TRBV9; j_gene: TRBJ2-2; CDR3nt: TGTGCCAGCAGCGTCGGTCCTAACACCGGGGAGCTGTTTTTT; CDR3aa: CASSVGPNTGELFF
abundance: NA; len: 15; d_gene: NA; v_gene: TRBV9; j_gene: TRBJ2-5; CDR3nt: TGTGCCAGCAGCGTAGGTTTGGGACCCCAAGAGACCCAGTACTTC; CDR3aa: CASSVGLGPQETQYF
abundance: NA; len: 13; d_gene: NA; v_gene: TRBV14; j_gene: TRBJ1-1; CDR3nt: TGTGCCAGCAGCCAAGACCAGGGGCGTCGGGCTTTCTTT; CDR3aa: CASSQDQGRRAFF
abundance: NA; len: 16; d_gene: TRBD1; v_gene: TRBV7-9; j_gene: TRBJ1-3; CDR3nt: TGTGCCAGCAGCCGAAACGGACAGGCCTCTGGAAACACCATATATTTT; CDR3aa: CASSRNGQASGNTIYF
abundance: NA; len: 14; d_gene: TRBD1; v_gene: TRBV10-2; j_gene: TRBJ1-5; CDR3nt: TGCGCCAGCACGGACAGGGCGAGCGGTCAGCCCCAGCATTTT; CDR3aa: CASTDRASGQPQHF
abundance: NA; len: 18; d_gene: TRBD2; v_gene: TRBV2; j_gene: TRBJ2-2; CDR3nt: TGTGCCAGCAGTCAGGGGGGGGTGCGGGGGGGCTTTTCCGGGGAGCTGTTTTTT; CDR3aa: CASSQGGVRGGFSGELFF
abundance: NA; len: 13; d_gene: NA; v_gene: TRBV2; j_gene: TRBJ1-1; CDR3nt: TGTGCCAGCGAGGGGGTGGGGAACACTGAAGCTTTCTTT; CDR3aa: CASEGVGNTEAFF
abundance: few; len: 13; d_gene: NA; v_gene: TRBV18; j_gene: TRBJ1-3; CDR3nt: TGTGCCAGCTCACCAGGCGACTTAAACACCATATATTTT; CDR3aa: CASSPGDLNTIYF
abundance: NA; len: 11; d_gene: TRBD1; v_gene: TRBV6-6; j_gene: TRBJ1-2; CDR3nt: TGTGCCAGCAGTACAGGGGATGGCTACACCTTC; CDR3aa: CASSTGDGYTF
abundance: NA; len: 13; d_gene: NA; v_gene: TRBV30; j_gene: TRBJ1-6; CDR3nt: TGTGCCTGGAGTTTAGTCATGGATTCACCCCTCCACTTT; CDR3aa: CAWSLVMDSPLHF
abundance: few; len: 14; d_gene: NA; v_gene: TRBV27; j_gene: TRBJ1-2; CDR3nt: TGTGCCAGCAAATCGGCCCTGGCTAACTATGGCTACACCTTC; CDR3aa: CASKSALANYGYTF
abundance: NA; len: 16; d_gene: TRBD2; v_gene: TRBV7-8; j_gene: TRBJ2-2; CDR3nt: TGTGCCAGCAGCTTACGAACTAGCGGGGGCTACGGGGAGCTGTTTTTT; CDR3aa: CASSLRTSGGYGELFF
abundance: NA; len: 13; d_gene: NA; v_gene: TRBV6-1; j_gene: TRBJ1-2; CDR3nt: TGTGCCAGCAGACCGGATACTAACTATGGCTACACCTTC; CDR3aa: CASRPDTNYGYTF
abundance: NA; len: 12; d_gene: NA; v_gene: TRBV29-1; j_gene: TRBJ2-3; CDR3nt: TGCAGCGTTGAAGAGTTCAGGGATACGCAGTATTTT; CDR3aa: CSVEEFRDTQYF
abundance: NA; len: 16; d_gene: TRBD1; v_gene: TRBV7-8; j_gene: TRBJ1-2; CDR3nt: TGTGCCAGCAGCCAAGAGACAGGGGGCTCTAACTATGGCTACACCTTC; CDR3aa: CASSQETGGSNYGYTF